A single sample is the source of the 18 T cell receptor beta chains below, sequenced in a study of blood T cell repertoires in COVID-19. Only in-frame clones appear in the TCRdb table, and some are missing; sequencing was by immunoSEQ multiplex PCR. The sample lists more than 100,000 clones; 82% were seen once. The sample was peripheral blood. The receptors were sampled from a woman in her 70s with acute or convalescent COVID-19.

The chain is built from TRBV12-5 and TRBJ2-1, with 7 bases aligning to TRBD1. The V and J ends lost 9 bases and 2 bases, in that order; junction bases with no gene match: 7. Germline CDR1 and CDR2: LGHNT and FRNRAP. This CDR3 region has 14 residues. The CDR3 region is CASWDSGAYNEQFF. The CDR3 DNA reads TGTGCTAGCTGGGACAGTGGGGCCTACAATGAGCAGTTCTTC.

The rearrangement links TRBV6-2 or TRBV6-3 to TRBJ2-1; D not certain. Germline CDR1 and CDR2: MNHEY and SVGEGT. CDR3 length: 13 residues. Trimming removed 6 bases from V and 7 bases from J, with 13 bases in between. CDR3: CASSLLTRNEQFF. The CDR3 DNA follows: TGTGCCAGCAGCCTTTTAACCAGGAATGAGCAGTTCTTC.

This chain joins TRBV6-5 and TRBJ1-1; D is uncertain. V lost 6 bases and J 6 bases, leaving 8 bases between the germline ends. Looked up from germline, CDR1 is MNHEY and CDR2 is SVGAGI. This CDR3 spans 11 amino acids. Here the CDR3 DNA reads TGTGCCAGCAGCTCCCTGTCTGAAGCTTTCTTT. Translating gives CASSSLSEAFF.

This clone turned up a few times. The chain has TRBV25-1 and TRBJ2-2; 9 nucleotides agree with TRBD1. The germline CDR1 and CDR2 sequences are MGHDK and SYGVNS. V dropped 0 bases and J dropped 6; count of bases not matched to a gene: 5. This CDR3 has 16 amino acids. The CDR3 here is CASSEYGTGRAGELFF. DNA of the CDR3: TGTGCCAGCAGTGAATATGGGACAGGGAGGGCCGGGGAGCTGTTTTTT.

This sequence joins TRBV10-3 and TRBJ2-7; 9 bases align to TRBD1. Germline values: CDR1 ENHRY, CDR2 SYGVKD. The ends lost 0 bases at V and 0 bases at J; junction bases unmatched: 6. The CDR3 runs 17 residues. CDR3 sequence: CAISESGQGFGSYEQYF. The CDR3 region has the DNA TGTGCCATCAGTGAGTCGGGACAGGGTTTCGGCTCCTACGAGCAGTACTTC.

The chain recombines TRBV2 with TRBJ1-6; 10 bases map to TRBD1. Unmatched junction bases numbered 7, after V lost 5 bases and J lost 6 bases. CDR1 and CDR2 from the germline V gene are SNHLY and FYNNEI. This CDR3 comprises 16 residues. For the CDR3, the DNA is TGTGCCAGCAGTTATACAAGGACAGGGGGTAATTCACCCCTCCACTTT. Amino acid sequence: CASSYTRTGGNSPLHF. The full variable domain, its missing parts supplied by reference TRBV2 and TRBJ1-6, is EPEVTQTPSHQVTQMGQEVILRCVPISNHLYFYWYRQILGQKVEFLVSFYNNEISEKSEIFDDQFSVERPDGSNFTLKIRSTKLEDSAMYFCASSYTRTGGNSPLHFGNGTRLTVT.

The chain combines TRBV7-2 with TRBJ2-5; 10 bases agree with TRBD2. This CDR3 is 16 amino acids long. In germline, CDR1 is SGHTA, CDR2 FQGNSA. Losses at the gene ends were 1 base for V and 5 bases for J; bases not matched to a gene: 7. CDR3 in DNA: TGTGCCAGCAGCTTAGGTGGACTAGCGGCCTCGGAGACCCAGTACTTC. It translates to CASSLGGLAASETQYF.

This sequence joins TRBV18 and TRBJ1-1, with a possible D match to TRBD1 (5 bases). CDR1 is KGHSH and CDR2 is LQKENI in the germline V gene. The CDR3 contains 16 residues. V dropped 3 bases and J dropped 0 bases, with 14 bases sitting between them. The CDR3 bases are TGTGCCAGCTCACCGGCAGGGAATGGGGTGAACACTGAAGCTTTCTTT. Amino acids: CASSPAGNGVNTEAFF.

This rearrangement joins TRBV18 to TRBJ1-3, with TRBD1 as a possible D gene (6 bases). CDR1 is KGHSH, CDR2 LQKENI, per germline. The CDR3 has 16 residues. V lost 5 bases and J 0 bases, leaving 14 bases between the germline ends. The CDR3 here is CASSYFHRDSGNTIYF. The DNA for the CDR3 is TGTGCCAGCTCATACTTCCACAGGGACTCTGGAAACACCATATATTTT.

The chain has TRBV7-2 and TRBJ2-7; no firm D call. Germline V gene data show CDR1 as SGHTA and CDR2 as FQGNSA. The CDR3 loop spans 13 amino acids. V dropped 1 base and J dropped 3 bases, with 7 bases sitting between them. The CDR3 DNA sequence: TGTGCCAGCAGCTTAGGCGACATCTACGAGCAGTACTTC. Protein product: CASSLGDIYEQYF.

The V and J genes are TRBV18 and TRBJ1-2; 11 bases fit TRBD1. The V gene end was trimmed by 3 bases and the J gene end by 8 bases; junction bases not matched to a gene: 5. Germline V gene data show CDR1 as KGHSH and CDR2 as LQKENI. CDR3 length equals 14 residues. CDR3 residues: CASSPRTGGDGYTF. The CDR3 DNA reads TGTGCCAGCTCACCGCGGACAGGGGGCGACGGCTACACCTTC.

The CDR3 is CASSLAGGRGAFF. CDR3 DNA sequence: TGTGCCAGCAGCTTGGCAGGGGGGCGAGGAGCTTTCTTT. The V call is TRBV5-4, the J call TRBJ1-1; 7 bases are shared with TRBD1. The CDR3 extends over 13 amino acids. The J segment lost 10 bases and the V segment lost 0 bases, leaving 6 bases of the junction unmatched. Germline V CDR1 and CDR2: SGHNT, YYREEE (reference sequence).

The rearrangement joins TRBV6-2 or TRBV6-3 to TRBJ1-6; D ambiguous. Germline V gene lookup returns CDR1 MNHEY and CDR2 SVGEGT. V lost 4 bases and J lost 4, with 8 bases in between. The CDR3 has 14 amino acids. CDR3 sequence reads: CASSSSRYNSPLHF. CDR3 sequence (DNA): TGTGCCAGCAGTTCGTCTCGTTATAATTCACCCCTCCACTTT.

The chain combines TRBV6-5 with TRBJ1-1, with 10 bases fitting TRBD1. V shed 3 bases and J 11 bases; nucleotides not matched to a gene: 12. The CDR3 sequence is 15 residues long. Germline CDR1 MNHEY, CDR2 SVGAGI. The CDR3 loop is CASSYSPDRGQSAFF. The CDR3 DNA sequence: TGTGCCAGCAGTTATTCCCCCGACAGGGGGCAATCGGCTTTCTTT.

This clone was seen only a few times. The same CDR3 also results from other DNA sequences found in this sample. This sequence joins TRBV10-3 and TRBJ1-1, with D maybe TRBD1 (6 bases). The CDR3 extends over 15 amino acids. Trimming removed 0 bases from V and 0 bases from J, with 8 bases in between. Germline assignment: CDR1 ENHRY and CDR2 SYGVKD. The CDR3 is CAISESTGVNTEAFF. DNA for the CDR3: TGTGCCATCAGTGAGTCGACAGGTGTGAACACTGAAGCTTTCTTT.

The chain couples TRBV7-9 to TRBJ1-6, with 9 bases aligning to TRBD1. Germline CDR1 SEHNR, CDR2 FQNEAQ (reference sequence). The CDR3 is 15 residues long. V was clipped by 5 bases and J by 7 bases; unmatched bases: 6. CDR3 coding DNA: TGTGCCAGCAGCCGAGATGGGACAGGGAATTCACCCCTCCACTTT. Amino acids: CASSRDGTGNSPLHF.

CDR3: CASSPFQGTEAFF. CDR3 in DNA: TGTGCCAGCAGCCCTTTTCAGGGCACTGAAGCTTTCTTT. This chain uses TRBV7-9 with TRBJ1-1; TRBD1 is a possible D gene (5 bases). V was trimmed by 5 bases and J by 4 bases, leaving 11 bases between them. Germline CDR1 and CDR2: SEHNR and FQNEAQ (reference sequence). There are 13 residues in the CDR3.

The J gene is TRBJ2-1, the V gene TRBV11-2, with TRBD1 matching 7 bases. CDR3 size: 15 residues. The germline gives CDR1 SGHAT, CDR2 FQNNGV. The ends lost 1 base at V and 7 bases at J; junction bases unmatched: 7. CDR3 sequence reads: CASSLGGTVDNEQFF. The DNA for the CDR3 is TGTGCCAGCAGCTTAGGTGGGACAGTAGATAATGAGCAGTTCTTC.